This T cell receptor (beta chain) was recorded in a study of regulatory T cells in long-lasting Graves disease. Study findings and constraints: When disease was persistent, TRBV28, TRBJ1-2 and TRBJ2-5 were the favored segments.

Time point reported: newly diagnosed GD, antithyroid drugs for less than 3 months. RNA from PBMCs was the source of the TCR library. Trimming at V came to 5 bases and at J to 5 bases, leaving 13 bases not matched to a gene. This CDR3 region has 16 residues. This clonotype was detected many times. Its antigen is not known. Sequencing libraries for TCR beta were prepared with iRepertoire HTBI primers and Arm-PCR of CDR3 regions. Each CDR3 protein gets one entry after TCRdb re-called the multiplex PCR reads with MiXCR. The sample shows around 480,000 distinct CDR3 sequences, roughly a sixth of them seen only once. These data also formed part of another study, on T cells in Graves' hyperthyroidism and ophthalmopathy.

This clonotype was obtained from a woman aged 35-65 years with Graves disease. The source material was peripheral blood mononuclear cells (PBMCs), sampled at new diagnosis, from a patient treated with antithyroid drugs. The V gene is TRBV12-3 or TRBV12-4, the J gene TRBJ2-3, with TRBD1 matching over 7 bases. The CDR3 loop reads CASSPLFEGARDTQYF. The CDR3 region has the DNA TGTGCCAGCAGTCCTTTGTTTGAGGGGGCGCGAGATACGCAGTATTTT.